This TCR beta chain was captured by sequencing in a study of response to subunit inactivated influenza vaccine. This clonotype was seen a few times. TCRdb reprocessed the RT-PCR reads via MiXCR and lists one record per CDR3 protein. In the table there are around 570,000 distinct CDR3 sequences, 6% to 9% of which are singletons. Germline V CDR1 and CDR2: SGHTA, FQGNSA. CDR3 length: 15 amino acids. V was clipped by 5 bases and J by 0 bases; unmatched bases: 5. This sequence joins TRBV7-2 and TRBJ2-5; 8 nucleotides agree with TRBD2. The TCR comes from a man aged 50 to 75 who received an inactivated influenza vaccine. Sample: PBMCs from blood, taken 23 months after vaccination. CDR3 in DNA: TGTGCCAGCAGCGGGACTAGGATGTACCAAGAGACCCAGTACTTC. Residues: CASSGTRMYQETQYF.